This record concerns one T cell receptor beta chain sequence. This sample is drawn from a study of shared clonotypes between healthy human individuals. Some clones are missing from TCRdb's copy, which holds only in-frame ones; the method was immunoSEQ multiplex PCR. This sample has approximately 400,000 clones; roughly 96% occur once, and the top ten carry about 0.32%. This receptor was taken from a man under 40 in good health. The sample taken for sequencing was memory CD8+ T cells sorted from blood. Noted subset: CD45RO+ cells pooled with CCR7-negative TemRA cells.

For the CDR3, the DNA is TGTGCCAGCAGCCCTACTGACATTCCCTCTGGAAACACCATATATTTT. Residues: CASSPTDIPSGNTIYF. The rearrangement joins TRBV5-6 to TRBJ1-3, with unresolved D. The CDR3 is made up of 16 amino acids. The germline V gene encodes CDR1 SGHDT and CDR2 YYEEEE. V dropped 4 bases and J dropped 0 bases, with 14 bases sitting between them. Variable domain in full (rest from reference TRBV5-6 and TRBJ1-3): DAGVTQSPTHLIKTRGQQVTLRCSPKSGHDTVSWYQQALGQGPQFIFQYYEEEERQRGNFPDRFSGHQFPNYSSELNVNALLLGDSALYLCASSPTDIPSGNTIYFGEGSWLTVV.